This is a list of T cell receptor beta chains from one sample in a study of regulatory T cells in long-lasting Graves disease. TCRdb re-called the multiplex PCR reads with MiXCR, one entry per CDR3 protein. The data contain approximately 300,000 distinct CDR3 sequences, 15% to 20% of them singletons. Sequencing was performed on peripheral blood mononuclear cells (PBMCs), taken at new diagnosis, from a patient treated with antithyroid drugs. All receptors derive from a female donor with Graves disease. CDR3s include the opening cysteine and the closing phenylalanine or tryptophan. Each record gives: J gene, V gene, clone size, CDR3 protein. A row's size may be missing; if present it is once, few, many or a size class.

TRBJ2-7,TRBV28,NA,CASYGTSGTPREQYF
TRBJ2-5,TRBV30,many,CAWSVPGGVWETQYF
TRBJ1-5,TRBV28,many,CASRPWGGQPQHF
TRBJ1-5,TRBV20-1,many,CSAGGTGYSNQPQHF
TRBJ2-3,TRBV29-1,many,CSAAAGARGDTQYF
TRBJ1-2,TRBV7-2,many,CASSLAGGTGYTF
TRBJ1-2,TRBV12-3/TRBV12-4,many,CASSPTSGHPQGDYGYTF
TRBJ2-7,TRBV2,many,CASAPSGPPYEQYF
TRBJ1-3,TRBV18,once,CASSPQQGNTIYF
TRBJ1-1,TRBV20-1,many,CSADRGPTEAFF
TRBJ1-1,TRBV6-5,many,CASSYSKQGITEAFF
TRBJ1-6,TRBV15,NA,CATSRGGGTNSPLHF
TRBJ2-3,TRBV20-1,many,CSAKLAGGRDTQYF
TRBJ2-7,TRBV6-5,few,CASSSWGFLSYEQYF
TRBJ1-2,TRBV12-3/TRBV12-4,many,CASSPGTGRTIGYTF
TRBJ1-6,TRBV29-1,many,CSVDSGDGSPLHF
TRBJ2-3,TRBV4-2,many,CASSQDVSSGGDTQYF
TRBJ2-3,TRBV6-1,NA,CASSEVGETTDTQYF
TRBJ1-4,TRBV27,many,CASSSRRVQTNEKLFF
TRBJ2-1,TRBV20-1,few,CSATFYSGSSYNEQFF
TRBJ2-1,TRBV5-4,few,CASRPVETDNEQFF
TRBJ1-2,TRBV12-3/TRBV12-4,NA,CASSEGQGVSYGYTF
TRBJ1-1,TRBV10-3,many,CAIRARTGETEAFF
TRBJ2-7,TRBV6-5,few,CASSYARLSYEQYF
TRBJ2-7,TRBV5-1,NA,CASSLYGGKQYF
TRBJ1-1,TRBV5-5,many,CASSPGQGAVLTEAFF
TRBJ1-2,TRBV2,many,CASRSKLAGYTF
TRBJ2-7,TRBV7-9,many,CASSLPSAPYEQYF
TRBJ1-6,TRBV2,many,CASSGTAVINSPLHF
TRBJ2-1,TRBV25-1,many,CASSDSMGALYNEQFF
TRBJ2-7,TRBV27,many,CASSPRLAGVYEQYF
TRBJ2-7,TRBV18,NA,CASSPPDGRSYEQYF
TRBJ1-1,TRBV29-1,many,CSGGLGQGDTEAFF
TRBJ2-3,TRBV5-1,many,CASSISSGPGTDTQYF
TRBJ2-1,TRBV27,many,CASSLSRPYEQFF
TRBJ1-1,TRBV5-1,many,CASSLVVGTEAFF
TRBJ2-7,TRBV19,many,CASSMSPLASVEQYF
TRBJ1-5,TRBV30,few,CAWQTGTGLNQPQHF
TRBJ2-1,TRBV11-2,NA,CASSLVSWASGRYYNEQFF
TRBJ2-2,TRBV5-1,many,CASTTTEGELFF